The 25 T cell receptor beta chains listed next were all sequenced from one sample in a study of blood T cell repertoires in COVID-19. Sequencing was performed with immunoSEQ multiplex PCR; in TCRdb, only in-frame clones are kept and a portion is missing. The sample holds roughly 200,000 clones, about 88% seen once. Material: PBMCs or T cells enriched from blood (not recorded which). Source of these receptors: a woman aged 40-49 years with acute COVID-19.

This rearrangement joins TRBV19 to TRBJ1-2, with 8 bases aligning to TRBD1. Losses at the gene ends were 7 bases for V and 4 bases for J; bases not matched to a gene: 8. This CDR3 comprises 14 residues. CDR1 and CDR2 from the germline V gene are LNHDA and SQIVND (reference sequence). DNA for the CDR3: TGTGCCAGTAAAATGGACAGGGCTGGCTATGGCTACACCTTC. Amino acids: CASKMDRAGYGYTF. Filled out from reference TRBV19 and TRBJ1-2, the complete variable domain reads DGGITQSPKYLFRKEGQNVTLSCEQNLNHDAMYWYRQDPGQGLRLIYYSQIVNDFQKGDIAEGYSVSREKKESFPLTVTSAQKNPTAFYLCASKMDRAGYGYTFGSGTRLTVV.

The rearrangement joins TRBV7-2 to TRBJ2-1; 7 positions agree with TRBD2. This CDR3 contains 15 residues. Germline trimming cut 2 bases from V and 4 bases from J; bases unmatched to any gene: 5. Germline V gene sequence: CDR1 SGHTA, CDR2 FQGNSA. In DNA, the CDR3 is TGTGCCAGCAGCTTACCTAGCGGACTATACAATGAGCAGTTCTTC. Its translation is CASSLPSGLYNEQFF.

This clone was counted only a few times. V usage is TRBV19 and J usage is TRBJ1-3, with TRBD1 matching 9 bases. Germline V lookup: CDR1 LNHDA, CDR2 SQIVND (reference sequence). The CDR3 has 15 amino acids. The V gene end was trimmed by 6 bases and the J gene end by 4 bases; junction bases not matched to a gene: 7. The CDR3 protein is CASSLQGAEGNTIYF. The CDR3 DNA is TGTGCCAGTAGCCTACAGGGGGCAGAGGGAAACACCATATATTTT.

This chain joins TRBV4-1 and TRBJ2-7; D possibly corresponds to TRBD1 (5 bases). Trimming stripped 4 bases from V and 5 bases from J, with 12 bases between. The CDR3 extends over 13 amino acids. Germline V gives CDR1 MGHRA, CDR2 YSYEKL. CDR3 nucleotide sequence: TGCGCCAGCAGCCTTAATAGGGGCCACGAGCAGTACTTC. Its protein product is CASSLNRGHEQYF.

The CDR3 sequence is CASSLTSGGSGEQYF. CDR3 nucleotide sequence: TGCGCCAGCAGCTTGACTAGCGGGGGGTCGGGAGAGCAGTACTTC. The chain is built from TRBV5-1 and TRBJ2-7; 12 bases match TRBD2. From germline, CDR1 is SGHRS and CDR2 YFSETQ. The CDR3 is 15 residues long. V shed 1 base, J shed 7 bases, and the junction held 6 bases outside the gene matches.

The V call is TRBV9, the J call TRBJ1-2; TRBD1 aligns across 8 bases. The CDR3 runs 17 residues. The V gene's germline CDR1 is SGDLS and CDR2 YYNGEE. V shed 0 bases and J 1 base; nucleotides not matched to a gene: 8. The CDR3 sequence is CASSVGQGAKGNYGYTF. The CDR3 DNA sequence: TGTGCCAGCAGCGTAGGCCAGGGGGCAAAGGGTAACTATGGCTACACCTTC.

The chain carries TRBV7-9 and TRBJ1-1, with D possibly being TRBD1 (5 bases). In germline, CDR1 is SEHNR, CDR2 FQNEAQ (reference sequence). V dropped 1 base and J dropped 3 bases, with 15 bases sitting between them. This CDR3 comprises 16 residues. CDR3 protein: CASSLVILGEDTEAFF. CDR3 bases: TGTGCCAGCAGCTTAGTGATTCTAGGGGAGGACACTGAAGCTTTCTTT.

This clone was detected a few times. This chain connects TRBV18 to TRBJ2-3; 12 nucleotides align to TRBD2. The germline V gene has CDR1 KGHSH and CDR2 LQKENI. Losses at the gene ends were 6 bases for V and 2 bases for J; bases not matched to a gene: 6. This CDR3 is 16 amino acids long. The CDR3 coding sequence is TGTGCCAGCTCGACGACTAGCGGGGGATACACAGATACGCAGTATTTT. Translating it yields CASSTTSGGYTDTQYF.

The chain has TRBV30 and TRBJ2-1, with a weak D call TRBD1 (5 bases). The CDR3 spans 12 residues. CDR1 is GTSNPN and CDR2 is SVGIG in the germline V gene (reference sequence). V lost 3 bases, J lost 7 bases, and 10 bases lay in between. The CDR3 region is CAWRQVKNEQFF. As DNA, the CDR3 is TGTGCCTGGAGACAGGTGAAGAATGAGCAGTTCTTC.

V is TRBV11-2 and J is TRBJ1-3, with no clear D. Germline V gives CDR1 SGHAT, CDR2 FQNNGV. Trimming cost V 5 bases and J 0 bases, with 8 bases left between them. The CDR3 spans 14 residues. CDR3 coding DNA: TGTGCCAGCAGCCTCGGGAACTCTGGAAACACCATATATTTT. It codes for CASSLGNSGNTIYF.

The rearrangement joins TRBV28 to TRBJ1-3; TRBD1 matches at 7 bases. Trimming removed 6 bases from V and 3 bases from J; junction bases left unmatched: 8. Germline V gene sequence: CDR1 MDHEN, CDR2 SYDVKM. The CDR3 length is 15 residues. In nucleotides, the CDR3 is TGTGCCAGCAGCACCGGGACAGCAATTGGAAACACCATATATTTT. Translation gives CASSTGTAIGNTIYF.

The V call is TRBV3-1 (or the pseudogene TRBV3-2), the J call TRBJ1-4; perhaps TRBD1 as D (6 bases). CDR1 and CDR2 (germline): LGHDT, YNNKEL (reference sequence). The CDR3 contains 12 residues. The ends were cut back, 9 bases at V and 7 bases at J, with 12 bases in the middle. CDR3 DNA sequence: TGTGCCAGAGACAGGTGGGCTGAAAAACTGTTTTTT. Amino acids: CARDRWAEKLFF.

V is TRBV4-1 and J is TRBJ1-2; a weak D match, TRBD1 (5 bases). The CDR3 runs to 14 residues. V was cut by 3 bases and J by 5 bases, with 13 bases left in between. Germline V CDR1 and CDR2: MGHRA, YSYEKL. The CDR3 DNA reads TGCGCCAGCAGCCAGGGTCTTACAGGATATGGCTACACCTTC. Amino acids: CASSQGLTGYGYTF.

The DNA of the CDR3 is TGTGCCAGCAGCCAAAGCAGGGGGCGCGATGAAAAACTGTTTTTT. It yields the protein CASSQSRGRDEKLFF. The chain recombines TRBV3-1 (or the pseudogene TRBV3-2) with TRBJ1-4; TRBD1 agrees at 8 bases. V trimming: 2 bases; J trimming: 6 bases; junction bases outside the gene matches: 5. The CDR3 runs to 15 residues. The V gene's germline CDR1 is LGHDT and CDR2 YNNKEL (reference sequence).

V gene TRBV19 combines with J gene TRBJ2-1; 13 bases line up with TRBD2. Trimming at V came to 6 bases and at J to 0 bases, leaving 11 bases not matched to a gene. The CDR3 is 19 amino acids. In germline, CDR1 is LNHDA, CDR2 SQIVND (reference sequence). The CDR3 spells CASSRGTSGASRSYNEQFF. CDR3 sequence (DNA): TGTGCCAGTAGCAGAGGGACTAGCGGGGCCAGTCGCTCCTACAATGAGCAGTTCTTC.

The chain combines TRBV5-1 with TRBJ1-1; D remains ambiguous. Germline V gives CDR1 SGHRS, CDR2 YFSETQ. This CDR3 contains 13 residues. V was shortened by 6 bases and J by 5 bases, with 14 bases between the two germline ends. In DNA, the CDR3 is TGCGCCAGCAATCGGGTATCGGGGACTGAAGCTTTCTTT. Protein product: CASNRVSGTEAFF. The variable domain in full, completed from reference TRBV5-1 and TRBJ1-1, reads KAGVTQTPRYLIKTRGQQVTLSCSPISGHRSVSWYQQTPGQGLQFLFEYFSETQRNKGNFPGRFSGRQFSNSRSEMNVSTLELGDSALYLCASNRVSGTEAFFGQGTRLTVV.

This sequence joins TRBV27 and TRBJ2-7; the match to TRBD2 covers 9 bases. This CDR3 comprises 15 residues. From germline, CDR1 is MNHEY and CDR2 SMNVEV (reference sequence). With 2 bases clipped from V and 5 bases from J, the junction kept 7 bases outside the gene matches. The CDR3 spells CASSLSLAGRNEQYF. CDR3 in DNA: TGTGCCAGCAGTTTAAGCCTAGCGGGACGCAACGAGCAGTACTTC.

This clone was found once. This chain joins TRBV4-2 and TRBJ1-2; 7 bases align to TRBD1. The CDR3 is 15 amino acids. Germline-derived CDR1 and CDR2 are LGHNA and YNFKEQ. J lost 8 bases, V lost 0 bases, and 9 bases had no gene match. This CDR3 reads CASSQDATGVRGYTF. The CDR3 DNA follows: TGTGCCAGCAGCCAAGATGCCACAGGGGTTCGGGGCTACACCTTC.

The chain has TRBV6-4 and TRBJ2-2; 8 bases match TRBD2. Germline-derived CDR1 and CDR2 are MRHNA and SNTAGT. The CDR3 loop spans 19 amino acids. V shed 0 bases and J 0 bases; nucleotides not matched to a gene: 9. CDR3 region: CASSDSTGRGAPNTGELFF. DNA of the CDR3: TGTGCCAGCAGTGACTCGACGGGGCGGGGGGCCCCGAACACCGGGGAGCTGTTTTTT.

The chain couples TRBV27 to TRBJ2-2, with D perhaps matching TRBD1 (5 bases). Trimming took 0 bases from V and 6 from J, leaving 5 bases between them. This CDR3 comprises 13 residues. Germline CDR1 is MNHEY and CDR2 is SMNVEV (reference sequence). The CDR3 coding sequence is TGTGCCAGCAGTTTATCGGGGCCCGGGGAGCTGTTTTTT. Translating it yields CASSLSGPGELFF.

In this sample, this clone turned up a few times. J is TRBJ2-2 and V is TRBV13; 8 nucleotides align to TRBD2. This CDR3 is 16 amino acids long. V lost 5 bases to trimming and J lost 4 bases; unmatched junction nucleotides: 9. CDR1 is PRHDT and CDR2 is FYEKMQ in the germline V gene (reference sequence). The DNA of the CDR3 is TGTGCCAGCAGCACCCGGTGGCTAGCGGGCACCGGGGAGCTGTTTTTT. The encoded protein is CASSTRWLAGTGELFF.

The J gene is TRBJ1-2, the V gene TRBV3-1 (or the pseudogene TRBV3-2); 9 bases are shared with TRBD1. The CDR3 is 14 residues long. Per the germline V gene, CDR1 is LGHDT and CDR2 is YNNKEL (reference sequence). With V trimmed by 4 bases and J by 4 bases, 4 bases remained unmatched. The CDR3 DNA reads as TGTGCCAGCAGCCGAGGACAGGGGACCTATGGCTACACCTTC. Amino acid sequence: CASSRGQGTYGYTF.

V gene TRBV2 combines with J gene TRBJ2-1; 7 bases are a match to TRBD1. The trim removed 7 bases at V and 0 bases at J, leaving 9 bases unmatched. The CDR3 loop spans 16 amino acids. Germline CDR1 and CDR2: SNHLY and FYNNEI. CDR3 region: CASMLEGDSSYNEQFF. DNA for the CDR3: TGTGCCAGCATGCTAGAGGGGGACAGCTCCTACAATGAGCAGTTCTTC.

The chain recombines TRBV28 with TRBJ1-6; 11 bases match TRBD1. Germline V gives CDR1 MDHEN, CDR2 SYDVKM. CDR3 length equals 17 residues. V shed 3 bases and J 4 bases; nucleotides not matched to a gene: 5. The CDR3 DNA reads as TGTGCCAGCAGTTTTGGGACAGGGGGTGCTTATAATTCACCCCTCCACTTT. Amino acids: CASSFGTGGAYNSPLHF. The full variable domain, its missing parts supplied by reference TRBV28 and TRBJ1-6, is DVKVTQSSRYLVKRTGEKVFLECVQDMDHENMFWYRQDPGLGLRLIYFSYDVKMKEKGDIPEGYSVSREKKERFSLILESASTNQTSMYLCASSFGTGGAYNSPLHFGNGTRLTVT.

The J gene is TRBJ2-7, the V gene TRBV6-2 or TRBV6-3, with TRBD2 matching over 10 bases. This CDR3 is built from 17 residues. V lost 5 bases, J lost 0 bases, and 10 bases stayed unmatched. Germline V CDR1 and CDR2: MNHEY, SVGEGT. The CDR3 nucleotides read TGTGCCAGCAGTACGGAGCGGGAGGGGGGCAGCTCCTACGAGCAGTACTTC. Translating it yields CASSTEREGGSSYEQYF.